A single sample is the source of the 29 T cell receptor beta chains below, sequenced in a study of blood T cell repertoires in COVID-19. Clones were read by immunoSEQ multiplex PCR, and TCRdb kept only the in-frame ones, dropping some. The table has some 90,000 clones, about 89% seen once. The specimen sequenced was peripheral blood. The receptors shown here come from a man in his fifties or sixties with acute or convalescent COVID-19.

The chain combines TRBV19 with TRBJ1-5; 8 bases agree with TRBD1. J lost 7 bases, V lost 3 bases, and 5 bases had no gene match. Germline assignment: CDR1 LNHDA and CDR2 SQIVND (reference sequence). The length of the CDR3 is 14 residues. The chain's CDR3 is CASSMETGVQPQHF. The CDR3 nucleotides read TGTGCCAGTAGTATGGAGACAGGGGTCCAGCCCCAGCATTTT.

The CDR3 bases are TGTGCCAGCAGCTTGGTTTCCTCGGGGACAGGGGGCAAGACGCAGTATTTT. Amino acid sequence: CASSLVSSGTGGKTQYF. The rearrangement links TRBV5-6 to TRBJ2-3; 12 bases map to TRBD1. This CDR3 has 17 residues. CDR1 is SGHDT and CDR2 is YYEEEE in the germline V gene. V was pared by 0 bases and J by 9 bases, with 11 bases of the junction left unmatched. Full variable domain (remainder filled in from reference TRBV5-6 and TRBJ2-3): DAGVTQSPTHLIKTRGQQVTLRCSPKSGHDTVSWYQQALGQGPQFIFQYYEEEERQRGNFPDRFSGHQFPNYSSELNVNALLLGDSALYLCASSLVSSGTGGKTQYFGPGTRLTVL.

The chain is built from TRBV4-2 and TRBJ1-6; no reliable D call. Trimming stripped 0 bases from V and 5 bases from J, with 11 bases between. The CDR3 loop spans 16 amino acids. Germline values: CDR1 LGHNA, CDR2 YNFKEQ. The DNA for the CDR3 is TGTGCCAGCAGCCAAGATGAGGGTAATCATAATTCACCCCTCCACTTT. Its translation: CASSQDEGNHNSPLHF.

The chain joins TRBV5-4 to TRBJ1-4, with 7 bases fitting TRBD1. Germline assignment: CDR1 SGHNT and CDR2 YYREEE (reference sequence). The CDR3 runs 14 residues. V lost 2 bases to trimming and J lost 7 bases; unmatched junction nucleotides: 5. The CDR3 reads CASSFGQVPEKLFF. The CDR3 DNA follows: TGTGCCAGCAGCTTCGGACAGGTCCCTGAAAAACTGTTTTTT. The full variable domain, its missing parts supplied by reference TRBV5-4 and TRBJ1-4, is ETGVTQSPTHLIKTRGQQVTLRCSSQSGHNTVSWYQQALGQGPQFIFQYYREEENGRGNFPPRFSGLQFPNYSSELNVNALELDDSALYLCASSFGQVPEKLFFGSGTQLSVL.

The chain carries TRBV9 and TRBJ1-1; 8 nucleotides agree with TRBD1. V lost 4 bases and J lost 1; bases outside the gene matches: 3. This CDR3 contains 14 residues. Germline-derived CDR1 and CDR2 are SGDLS and YYNGEE. CDR3 sequence: CASSPQGGNTEAFF. The CDR3 coding sequence is TGTGCCAGCAGCCCACAGGGGGGGAACACTGAAGCTTTCTTT.

The gene calls are TRBV3-1 (or the pseudogene TRBV3-2) and TRBJ2-5, with TRBD2 matching 8 bases. Losses at the gene ends were 4 bases for V and 5 bases for J; bases not matched to a gene: 9. The CDR3 consists of 15 residues. Germline V CDR1 and CDR2: LGHDT, YNNKEL (reference sequence). The DNA for the CDR3 is TGTGCCAGCAGCCCGGGACTAGTCCTGGCGGAGACCCAGTACTTC. This codes for CASSPGLVLAETQYF.

This rearrangement joins TRBV9 to TRBJ2-5, with 7 bases that match TRBD2. This CDR3 contains 14 residues. Trimming took 1 base from V and 1 from J; bases not matched to a gene: 1. Per germline, CDR1 SGDLS and CDR2 YYNGEE. CDR3 amino acids: CASSVRGGQETQYF. CDR3 DNA sequence: TGTGCCAGCAGCGTACGCGGGGGCCAAGAGACCCAGTACTTC.

V is TRBV5-1 and J is TRBJ2-1; D is unclear. The CDR3 is 13 residues long. Germline-derived CDR1 and CDR2 are SGHRS and YFSETQ. The V end lost 0 bases, the J end lost 9 bases, and 10 bases lay between the germline ends. The CDR3 DNA is TGCGCCAGCAGCTTGGCTGGTGCCGGTGAGCAGTTCTTC. Amino acids: CASSLAGAGEQFF.

This chain uses TRBV7-2 with TRBJ1-1; no clear D. Germline V gene data show CDR1 as SGHTA and CDR2 as FQGNSA. V was clipped by 5 bases and J by 4 bases, with 17 bases between them. The CDR3 loop spans 15 amino acids. Written as DNA, the CDR3 is TGTGCCAGCAGCCCACGGGGAGGGCTCGGCACTGAAGCTTTCTTT. It codes for CASSPRGGLGTEAFF. Full variable domain (rest looked up from reference TRBV7-2 and TRBJ1-1): GAGVSQSPSNKVTEKGKDVELRCDPISGHTALYWYRQSLGQGLEFLIYFQGNSAPDKSGLPSDRFSAERTGGSVSTLTIQRTQQEDSAVYLCASSPRGGLGTEAFFGQGTRLTVV.

The chain couples TRBV4-1 to TRBJ1-5; D not certain. The CDR3 has 13 residues. V was shortened by 3 bases and J by 1 base, with 4 bases between the two germline ends. Germline assignment: CDR1 MGHRA and CDR2 YSYEKL. As DNA, the CDR3 is TGCGCCAGCAGCCATCAAAGCAATCAGCCCCAGCATTTT. This translates into CASSHQSNQPQHF.

The chain uses TRBV6-1 and TRBJ2-2; TRBD1 aligns across 12 bases. CDR1 MNHNS and CDR2 SASEGT come from the germline V gene. The CDR3 loop spans 17 amino acids. After removal of 2 bases from V and 4 bases from J, the junction contained 5 bases not matched to a gene. CDR3 loop: CASSEPGQGAGTGELFF. DNA of the CDR3: TGTGCCAGCAGTGAACCGGGACAGGGGGCAGGCACCGGGGAGCTGTTTTTT.

The chain combines TRBV10-3 with TRBJ1-2; weak D call: TRBD1 (6 bases). This CDR3 region has 13 residues. Germline CDR1 and CDR2: ENHRY and SYGVKD. The germline V and J ends were trimmed by 9 bases and 5 bases, with 16 bases remaining between them. The CDR3 region is CAITDLGQYGYTF. The CDR3 DNA sequence: TGTGCCATTACAGACTTAGGACAGTATGGCTACACCTTC.

J is TRBJ1-2 and V is TRBV7-8; possibly TRBD1 for D (6 bases). Trimming shortened V by 10 bases and J by 2 bases, and 17 bases separated the two germline ends. This CDR3 is built from 14 residues. CDR1 and CDR2 (germline): SGHVS, FQNEAQ. The DNA for the CDR3 is TGTGCCACCTCCCCGGCCAGGGGAAACTATGGCTACACCTTC. Translation gives CATSPARGNYGYTF.

V gene TRBV10-2 combines with J gene TRBJ2-7; 14 bases are a match to TRBD2. The CDR3 is 16 amino acids. J lost 4 bases, V lost 6 bases, and 8 bases had no gene match. Germline V CDR1 and CDR2: WSHSY, SAAADI. The CDR3 here is CASREGTSGGPYEQYV. DNA for the CDR3: TGCGCCAGCAGAGAGGGGACTAGCGGGGGCCCTTACGAGCAGTACGTC.

This clone was counted a single time. The chain carries TRBV30 and TRBJ1-6; D is ambiguous. Germline V gene data show CDR1 as GTSNPN and CDR2 as SVGIG (reference sequence). With 4 bases removed from V and 0 bases from J, the gap between germline ends came to 7 bases. The CDR3 has 14 residues. The CDR3 is CAWNRDSYNSPLHF. The CDR3 coding sequence is TGTGCCTGGAATCGGGACTCCTATAATTCACCCCTCCACTTT.

V gene TRBV6-2 or TRBV6-3 combines with J gene TRBJ2-3; D unclear. The CDR3 runs 12 residues. V gave up 6 bases and J gave up 4 bases, with 8 bases separating them. Per germline, CDR1 MNHEY and CDR2 SVGEGT. CDR3 in DNA: TGTGCCAGCAGCCGAAGCCCAGATACGCAGTATTTT. It specifies CASSRSPDTQYF.

This chain uses TRBV10-3 with TRBJ1-1; 8 bases are shared with TRBD1. The CDR3 spans 13 residues. Trimming at V came to 6 bases and at J to 5 bases, leaving 5 bases not matched to a gene. Germline V gene sequence: CDR1 ENHRY, CDR2 SYGVKD. CDR3 residues: CAIRGQGKTEAFF. The DNA for the CDR3 is TGTGCCATCAGAGGACAGGGTAAGACTGAAGCTTTCTTT.

The chain links TRBV7-2 to TRBJ1-4; 10 positions agree with TRBD1. Germline assignment: CDR1 SGHTA and CDR2 FQGNSA. CDR3 length: 17 amino acids. J gave up 3 bases and V 6 bases, and 10 bases lay outside the gene matches. DNA of the CDR3: TGTGCCAGCAGGACCGGAAGGACAGGGGGTGCTAATGAAAAACTGTTTTTT. Its protein is CASRTGRTGGANEKLFF.

The rearrangement links TRBV6-5 to TRBJ1-1, with D perhaps TRBD1 (6 bases). The CDR3 is 13 residues long. V was pared by 5 bases and J by 3 bases, with 10 bases between. Per germline, CDR1 MNHEY and CDR2 SVGAGI. The CDR3 sequence: CASSRGGDTEAFF. As DNA, the CDR3 is TGTGCCAGCAGTCGGGGGGGCGACACTGAAGCTTTCTTT.

The chain couples TRBV20-1 to TRBJ1-2; D ambiguous. Germline V gene data show CDR1 as DFQATT and CDR2 as SNEGSKA (reference sequence). V gave up 6 bases and J gave up 8 bases, with 13 bases separating them. This CDR3 region has 11 residues. Here the CDR3 reads CSAAEVGGYTF. Here the CDR3 DNA reads TGCAGTGCCGCGGAGGTTGGGGGCTACACCTTC.

This clone was observed once. The rearrangement uses TRBV5-4 and TRBJ2-5; the D gene is possibly TRBD2 (5 bases). V lost 4 bases to trimming and J lost 5 bases, with 15 bases between them. This CDR3 is 14 amino acids long. CDR1 is SGHNT and CDR2 is YYREEE in the germline V gene (reference sequence). As DNA, the CDR3 is TGTGCCAGCAGCACCGGAACTCGAGGGGAGACCCAGTACTTC. Protein product: CASSTGTRGETQYF. The full variable domain, rest sourced from reference TRBV5-4 and TRBJ2-5, is ETGVTQSPTHLIKTRGQQVTLRCSSQSGHNTVSWYQQALGQGPQFIFQYYREEENGRGNFPPRFSGLQFPNYSSELNVNALELDDSALYLCASSTGTRGETQYFGPGTRLLVL.

The CDR3 coding sequence is TGTGCCAGCAGCTTGCTTGGGGCGGATCCAGAGACCCAGTACTTC. Protein product: CASSLLGADPETQYF. The V gene is TRBV5-6, the J gene TRBJ2-5; D perhaps matches TRBD1 (5 bases). Germline V lookup: CDR1 SGHDT, CDR2 YYEEEE. V lost 1 base and J lost 4, with 14 bases in between. The CDR3 spans 15 residues.

V is TRBV2 and J is TRBJ2-3, with TRBD2 as a possible D gene (5 bases). Germline CDR1 reads SNHLY; CDR2 reads FYNNEI. This CDR3 contains 13 residues. V was pared by 2 bases and J by 8 bases, with 11 bases between. This CDR3 reads CASSESLRGTQYF. The CDR3, as DNA: TGTGCCAGCAGTGAAAGCCTCCGGGGTACGCAGTATTTT.

Comments on this clone: Additional DNA sequences in this sample encode the identical CDR3. V gene TRBV7-8 combines with J gene TRBJ1-1; 8 nucleotides align to TRBD1. The ends lost 5 bases at V and 3 bases at J; junction bases unmatched: 5. Germline assignment: CDR1 SGHVS and CDR2 FQNEAQ. CDR3 length equals 14 residues. The CDR3 DNA follows: TGTGCCAGCAGCCCGCAGACAGGGGACACTGAAGCTTTCTTT. This codes for CASSPQTGDTEAFF. Supplemented by reference TRBV7-8 and TRBJ1-1, the full variable domain reads GAGVSQSPRYKVAKRGQDVALRCDPISGHVSLFWYQQALGQGPEFLTYFQNEAQLDKSGLPSDRFFAERPEGSVSTLKIQRTQQEDSAVYLCASSPQTGDTEAFFGQGTRLTVV.

J is TRBJ1-6 and V is TRBV7-3; TRBD1 is a possible D gene (6 bases). Germline assignment: CDR1 SGHTA and CDR2 FQGTGA. The V gene lost 2 bases and the J gene lost 2 bases, with 7 bases spanning the gap. The CDR3 spans 15 residues. CDR3 region: CASSLQGPYNSPLHF. The CDR3 DNA reads TGTGCCAGCAGCTTACAGGGGCCCTATAATTCACCCCTCCACTTT. Full variable domain (missing parts from reference TRBV7-3 and TRBJ1-6): GAGVSQTPSNKVTEKGKYVELRCDPISGHTALYWYRQSLGQGPEFLIYFQGTGAADDSGLPNDRFFAVRPEGSVSTLKIQRTERGDSAVYLCASSLQGPYNSPLHFGNGTRLTVT.

The rearrangement joins TRBV7-2 to TRBJ2-7; 7 nucleotides align to TRBD2. The CDR3 loop spans 14 amino acids. Germline lookup yields CDR1 SGHTA and CDR2 FQGNSA. J gave up 4 bases and V 5 bases, and 8 bases lay outside the gene matches. In DNA form, the CDR3 reads TGTGCCAGCAGCACGTTGGCTAGCGGTTACGAGCAGTACTTC. It translates to CASSTLASGYEQYF.

The table lists this clone with a few counts. The V gene is TRBV19, the J gene TRBJ1-5; 12 positions agree with TRBD1. This CDR3 comprises 20 residues. Germline V gives CDR1 LNHDA, CDR2 SQIVND (reference sequence). With V trimmed by 5 bases and J by 2 bases, 16 bases remained unmatched. The CDR3 sequence: CASSPQSGGQGALGNQPQHF. In DNA form, the CDR3 reads TGTGCCAGTAGTCCGCAGAGTGGGGGACAGGGGGCTTTGGGCAATCAGCCCCAGCATTTT.

The chain joins TRBV27 to TRBJ1-5, with 7 bases fitting TRBD1. The CDR3 runs to 18 residues. Germline CDR1 MNHEY, CDR2 SMNVEV (reference sequence). The junction had 12 bases not matched to a gene; V was cut back by 0 bases and J by 4 bases. In DNA, the CDR3 is TGTGCCAGCAGTTTATCGTCGATATCCCCGGGACAGAATCAGCCCCAGCATTTT. Its translation is CASSLSSISPGQNQPQHF.

This chain connects TRBV7-2 to TRBJ2-3, with TRBD2 matching 7 bases. V lost 3 bases, J lost 3 bases, and 12 bases stayed unmatched. This CDR3 region has 17 residues. Germline V gene lookup returns CDR1 SGHTA and CDR2 FQGNSA. CDR3 nucleotides: TGTGCCAGCAGCTTTCGGGCCCCGGGGGGAAGGACAGATACGCAGTATTTT. It yields the protein CASSFRAPGGRTDTQYF.